Listed here are 16 T cell receptor beta chains from one sample, sequenced in a study of CXCR3-negative and CXCR3-positive naive CD8 T cells. 5' RACE with UMI labels generated the TRB cDNA libraries. Reanalyzing the 5' RACE reads, TCRdb keeps one entry per CDR3 protein, without DNA. The table for this sample gives 37,000 or so distinct CDR3 sequences. Sequencing input: memory CD8+ T cells from blood. These TCRs come from a human donor in good health. Some clones in this sample may be carry-over from other donors' samples.

The chain recombines TRBV29-1 with TRBJ2-7; TCRdb's assignment of TRBD1 cannot be checked, as there is no DNA. The CDR3 has 15 residues. Germline values: CDR1 SQVTM, CDR2 ANQGSEA. This chain's CDR3 is CSVEDPQGAPYEQYF.

The chain recombines TRBV5-1 with TRBJ2-1; the D call from TCRdb, TRBD1, cannot be confirmed without DNA. From germline, CDR1 is SGHRS and CDR2 YFSETQ. There are 14 residues in the CDR3. CDR3 loop: CASSEGAGYDEQFF. Variable domain in full (rest from reference TRBV5-1 and TRBJ2-1): KAGVTQTPRYLIKTRGQQVTLSCSPISGHRSVSWYQQTPGQGLQFLFEYFSETQRNKGNFPGRFSGRQFSNSRSEMNVSTLELGDSALYLCASSEGAGYDEQFFGPGTRLTVL.

The chain employs TRBV29-1 and TRBJ1-4. Germline V CDR1 and CDR2: SQVTM, ANQGSEA. The CDR3 has 12 amino acids. CDR3 residues: CSVVLIGEKLFF. The full variable domain, its missing parts supplied by reference TRBV29-1 and TRBJ1-4, is SAVISQKPSRDICQRGTSLTIQCQVDSQVTMMFWYRQQPGQSLTLIATANQGSEATYESGFVIDKFPISRPNLTFSTLTVSNMSPEDSSIYLCSVVLIGEKLFFGSGTQLSVL.

The chain joins TRBV14 to TRBJ2-7. The CDR3 loop spans 13 amino acids. CDR1 and CDR2 from the germline V gene are SGHDN and FVKESK. This chain's CDR3 is CAVPVAYPYEQYF.

The chain employs TRBV29-1 and TRBJ1-2; TCRdb's D call, TRBD1, is unchecked because there is no DNA. The CDR3 contains 13 residues. Germline V gives CDR1 SQVTM, CDR2 ANQGSEA. CDR3 amino acids: CSVEPGTGYGYTF.

The chain employs TRBV5-1 and TRBJ2-7; no DNA is available, so the TRBD1 call from TCRdb remains unchecked. The CDR3 totals 12 residues. From germline, CDR1 is SGHRS and CDR2 YFSETQ. The CDR3 is CASSLDRGKQYF.

The V gene is TRBV5-1, the J gene TRBJ2-2. CDR1 is SGHRS, CDR2 YFSETQ, per germline. The CDR3 has 13 residues. CDR3 sequence: CASGLTDTGELFF.

This sequence joins TRBV29-1 and TRBJ1-2; there is no DNA to check the TCRdb D call of TRBD1. Germline CDR1 is SQVTM and CDR2 is ANQGSEA. The CDR3 has 12 amino acids. The CDR3: CSVGQTNYGYTF.

The rearrangement joins TRBV10-2 to TRBJ1-1; with no DNA, the TCRdb D assignment of TRBD1 cannot be verified. CDR1 is WSHSY and CDR2 is SAAADI in the germline V gene. This CDR3 spans 15 amino acids. CDR3 region: CASSQITVGRTEAFF.

V usage is TRBV7-2 and J usage is TRBJ1-3. The CDR3 spans 13 residues. Germline assignment: CDR1 SGHTA and CDR2 FQGNSA. This CDR3 reads CASSLEAGNTIYF.

The rearrangement joins TRBV28 to TRBJ2-2; TCRdb proposes TRBD1, but this gene call is untestable without DNA. Germline CDR1 is MDHEN and CDR2 is SYDVKM. This CDR3 has 15 residues. CDR3 region: CASSLDRVNTGELFF.

The chain carries TRBV29-1 and TRBJ2-7; TCRdb's D call of TRBD2 is untestable without DNA. Germline CDR1 and CDR2: SQVTM and ANQGSEA. This CDR3 spans 14 amino acids. The CDR3 spells CSAIPTSDTYEQYF.

V and J are TRBV6-1 and TRBJ1-1. Germline CDR1 is MNHNS and CDR2 is SASEGT. CDR3 size: 12 residues. This CDR3 reads CASSEWMSEAFF.

The chain couples TRBV20-1 to TRBJ1-1. Germline CDR1 DFQATT, CDR2 SNEGSKA (reference sequence). The CDR3 has 14 residues. CDR3 protein: CSASLGFMNTEAFF.

V usage is TRBV29-1 and J usage is TRBJ2-1. This CDR3 has 14 amino acids. CDR1 is SQVTM, CDR2 ANQGSEA, per germline. The CDR3: CSVDRTIGEREQFF.

The CDR3: CASSFSQTEQYF. The chain couples TRBV4-1 to TRBJ2-7. Germline V lookup: CDR1 MGHRA, CDR2 YSYEKL. There are 12 residues in the CDR3.